This T cell receptor beta chain was sequenced for a study of cytomegalovirus exposure and HLA in healthy donors. Notes on the study in general: Accurate predictions that matched the HLA-A and HLA-B alleles of most subjects were reportedly made from TCR beta sequences. Listed as cytomegalovirus-associated were 150 or so TCR beta chains.

Germline lookup yields CDR1 LNHDA and CDR2 SQIVND (reference sequence). Deletions cut 10 bases from V and 3 bases from J, with 15 bases between. The CDR3 consists of 13 residues. This PCR relied on a set of 60 Vbeta primers and 13 Jbeta primers. Produced via immunoSEQ multiplex PCR; TCRdb's table is partial and in-frame only. The sample shows roughly 56,000 clones, over 70% of them seen only once. Of note for this clone: Its antigen is not known.

At collection, donors were nominally healthy, but unrecorded immune exposures were probable. The receptor comes from a man in his fifties in good health and CMV-seropositive. Sequenced: PBMCs. The chain is built from TRBV19 and TRBJ1-2, with D uncertain. Here the CDR3 reads CATKEPNDYGYTF. The CDR3 DNA follows: TGTGCCACGAAGGAGCCAAATGACTATGGCTACACCTTC.